The source of this T cell receptor beta chain is a study of CD8 T cells in Susac syndrome. The CD8+ and CD4+ T cells were negatively isolated, with the TEMRA cells enriched by FACS. Reverse transcription of about 0.5 to 1 ug RNA used random hexamers. Amplification of TCR beta CDR3 used immunoSEQ multiplex PCR across 54 Vbeta and 13 Jbeta. TCRdb redid the calling of the immunoSEQ multiplex PCR reads with MiXCR, one entry per CDR3 protein. The table records fewer than 150,000 distinct CDR3 sequences, about 90% of them present only once. Deletions cut 1 base from V and 3 bases from J, with 7 bases between. Germline CDR1 is LNHDA and CDR2 is SQIVND (reference sequence). This CDR3 spans 13 amino acids.

This TCR derives from a human donor with multiple sclerosis. V gene TRBV19 combines with J gene TRBJ2-7, with no clear D. Material: CD8+ T cells from PBMCs. Here the CDR3 reads CASSIGTSYEQYF. Here the CDR3 DNA reads TGTGCCAGTAGTATAGGTACCAGCTACGAGCAGTACTTC.